This T cell receptor beta chain was observed in a study of T cell clonotyping in hematopoietic cell transplantation. Libraries were prepared by immunoSEQ multiplex PCR; TCRdb keeps only in-frame clonotypes and omits some of them. Among roughly 44,000 clones, 95% were seen once, and the ten largest hold about 1%. The germline CDR1 and CDR2 sequences are MRHNA and SNTAGT. Trimming shortened V by 4 bases and J by 5 bases, and 9 bases separated the two germline ends. There are 13 residues in the CDR3. Points on this clone: Its antigen is not identified.

Study-wide results and limits: At the given depth, recipient repertoires were over 95% de novo clonotypes.

This chain uses TRBV6-4 with TRBJ1-5; D remains unclear. This receptor was taken from a man aged 30-40 years in good health. Some clones in this sample may be carry-over from other donors' samples. What was sequenced was peripheral blood mononuclear cells. The CDR3 DNA reads as TGTGCCAGCAGTGTCTTCTCCGATCAGCCCCAGCATTTT. It yields the protein CASSVFSDQPQHF.